The rows below give T cell receptor beta chains drawn from one sample of a study of monozygotic twins with inflammatory bowel disease. After re-calling the 5' RACE reads, TCRdb lists one entry per CDR3 protein, DNA absent. In all, the sample yields about 300,000 distinct CDR3 sequences. The sequencing sample was made of blood. The origin of the receptors is a human donor with ulcerative colitis or Crohn's disease, or a healthy co-twin of an affected twin (not recorded which). Each CDR3 is given with its conserved first and last residue.

len	v_gene	j_gene	CDR3aa
13	TRBV18	TRBJ1-2	CASSPSDSRGYTF
11	TRBV10-3	TRBJ2-1	CAISEINEQFF
13	TRBV20-1	TRBJ2-6	CSALHSGANVLTF
13	TRBV29-1	TRBJ1-2	CSVDRGPNYGYTF
15	TRBV9	TRBJ2-7	CASSAGGYGAYEQYF
15	TRBV5-4	TRBJ2-7	CASSLGTSGDYEQYF
20	TRBV6-2/TRBV6-3	TRBJ2-4	CASSYSIGRIRGPEKNIQYF
13	TRBV12-3/TRBV12-4	TRBJ2-5	CASSLRAEETQYF
18	TRBV4-2	TRBJ1-5	CASSQSSSQGASNQPQHF
16	TRBV6-2/TRBV6-3	TRBJ2-1	CASSYERQSSYNEQFF
16	TRBV3-1	TRBJ1-2	CASSQASRLPQKGYTF
14	TRBV15	TRBJ1-1	CATSRVISNTEAFF
12	TRBV20-1	TRBJ1-2	CSAPGQIYGYTF
20	TRBV6-1	TRBJ2-7	CASRDGRTDLNRQNSYEQYF
19	TRBV2	TRBJ2-4	CASSTPTSGGFLAKNIQYF
12	TRBV14	TRBJ2-5	CASRRTGETQYF
15	TRBV6-2/TRBV6-3	TRBJ2-1	CASSSGLAGDNEQFF
12	TRBV7-9	TRBJ2-7	CASGGLRYEQYF
15	TRBV24-1	TRBJ2-3	CATSDTRTGTDTQYF